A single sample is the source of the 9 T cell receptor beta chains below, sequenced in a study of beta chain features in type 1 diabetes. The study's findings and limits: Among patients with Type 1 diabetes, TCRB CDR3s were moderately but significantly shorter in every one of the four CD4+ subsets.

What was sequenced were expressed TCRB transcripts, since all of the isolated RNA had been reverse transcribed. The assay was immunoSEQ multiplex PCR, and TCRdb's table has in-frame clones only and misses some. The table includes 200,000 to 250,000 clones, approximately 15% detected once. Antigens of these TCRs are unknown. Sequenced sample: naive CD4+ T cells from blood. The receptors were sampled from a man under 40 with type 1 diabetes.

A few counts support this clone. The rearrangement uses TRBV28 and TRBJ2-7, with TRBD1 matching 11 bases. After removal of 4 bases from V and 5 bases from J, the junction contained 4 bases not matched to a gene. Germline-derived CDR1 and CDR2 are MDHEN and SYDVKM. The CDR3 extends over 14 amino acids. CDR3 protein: CASSSPGQGDEQYF. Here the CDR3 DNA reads TGTGCCAGCAGTTCCCCGGGACAGGGGGACGAGCAGTACTTC.

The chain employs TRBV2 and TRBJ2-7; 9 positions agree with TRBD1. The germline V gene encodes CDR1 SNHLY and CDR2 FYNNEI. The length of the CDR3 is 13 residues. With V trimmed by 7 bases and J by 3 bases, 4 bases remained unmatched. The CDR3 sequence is CASNPTGGYEQYF. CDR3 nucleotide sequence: TGTGCCAGCAATCCGACAGGGGGCTACGAGCAGTACTTC. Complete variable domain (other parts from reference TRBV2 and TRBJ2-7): EPEVTQTPSHQVTQMGQEVILRCVPISNHLYFYWYRQILGQKVEFLVSFYNNEISEKSEIFDDQFSVERPDGSNFTLKIRSTKLEDSAMYFCASNPTGGYEQYFGPGTRLTVT.

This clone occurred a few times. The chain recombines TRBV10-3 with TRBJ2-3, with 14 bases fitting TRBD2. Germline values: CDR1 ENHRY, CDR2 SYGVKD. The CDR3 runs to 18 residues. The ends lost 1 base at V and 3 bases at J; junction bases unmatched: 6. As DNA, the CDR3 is TGTGCCATCAGTGAGTACGCAGGGACTAGCGGGAGTACAGATACGCAGTATTTT. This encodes CAISEYAGTSGSTDTQYF.

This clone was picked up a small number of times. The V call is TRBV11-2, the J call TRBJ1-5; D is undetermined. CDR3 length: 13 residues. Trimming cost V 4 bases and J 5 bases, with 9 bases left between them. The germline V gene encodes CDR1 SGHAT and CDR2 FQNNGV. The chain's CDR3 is CASSSVGDQPQHF. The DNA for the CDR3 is TGTGCCAGCAGCTCAGTGGGCGATCAGCCCCAGCATTTT. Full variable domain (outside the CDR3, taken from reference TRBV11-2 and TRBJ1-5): EAGVAQSPRYKIIEKRQSVAFWCNPISGHATLYWYQQILGQGPKLLIQFQNNGVVDDSQLPKDRFSAERLKGVDSTLKIQPAKLEDSAVYLCASSSVGDQPQHFGDGTRLSIL.

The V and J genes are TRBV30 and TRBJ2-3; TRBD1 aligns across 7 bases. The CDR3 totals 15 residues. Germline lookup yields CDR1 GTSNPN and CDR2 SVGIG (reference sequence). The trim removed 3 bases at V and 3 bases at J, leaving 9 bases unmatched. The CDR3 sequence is CAWSVTGVGTDTQYF. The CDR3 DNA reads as TGTGCCTGGAGCGTCACAGGGGTAGGGACAGATACGCAGTATTTT.

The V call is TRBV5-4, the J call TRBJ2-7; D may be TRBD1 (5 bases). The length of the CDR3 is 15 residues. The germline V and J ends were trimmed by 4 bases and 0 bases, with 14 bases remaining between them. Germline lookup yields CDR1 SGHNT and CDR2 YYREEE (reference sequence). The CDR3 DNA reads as TGTGCCAGCAGCCCTCCTGGGGCGAGCTCCTACGAGCAGTACTTC. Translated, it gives CASSPPGASSYEQYF. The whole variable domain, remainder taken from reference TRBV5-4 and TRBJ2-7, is ETGVTQSPTHLIKTRGQQVTLRCSSQSGHNTVSWYQQALGQGPQFIFQYYREEENGRGNFPPRFSGLQFPNYSSELNVNALELDDSALYLCASSPPGASSYEQYFGPGTRLTVT.

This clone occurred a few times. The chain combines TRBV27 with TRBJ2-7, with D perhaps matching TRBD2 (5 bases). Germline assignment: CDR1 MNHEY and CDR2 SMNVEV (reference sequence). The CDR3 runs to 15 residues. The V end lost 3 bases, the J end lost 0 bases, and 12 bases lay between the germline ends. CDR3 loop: CASSFSGLHSYEQYF. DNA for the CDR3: TGTGCCAGCAGTTTTTCGGGGTTACACTCCTACGAGCAGTACTTC.

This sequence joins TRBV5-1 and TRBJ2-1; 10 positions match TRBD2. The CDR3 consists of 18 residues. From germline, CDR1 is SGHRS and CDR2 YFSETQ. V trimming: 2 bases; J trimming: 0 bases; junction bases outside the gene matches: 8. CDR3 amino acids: CASSLRTSGTSSYNEQFF. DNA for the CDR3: TGCGCCAGCAGCTTACGGACTAGCGGAACGAGCTCCTACAATGAGCAGTTCTTC.

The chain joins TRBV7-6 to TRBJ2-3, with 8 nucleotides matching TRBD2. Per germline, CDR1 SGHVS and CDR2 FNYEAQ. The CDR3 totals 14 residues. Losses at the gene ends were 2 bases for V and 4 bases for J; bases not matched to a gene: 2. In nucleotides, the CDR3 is TGTGCCAGCAGCTTACGGGGGGGCGCAGATACGCAGTATTTT. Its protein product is CASSLRGGADTQYF. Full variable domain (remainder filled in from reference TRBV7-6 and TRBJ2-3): GAGVSQSPRYKVTKRGQDVALRCDPISGHVSLYWYRQALGQGPEFLTYFNYEAQQDKSGLPNDRFSAERPEGSISTLTIQRTEQRDSAMYRCASSLRGGADTQYFGPGTRLTVL.